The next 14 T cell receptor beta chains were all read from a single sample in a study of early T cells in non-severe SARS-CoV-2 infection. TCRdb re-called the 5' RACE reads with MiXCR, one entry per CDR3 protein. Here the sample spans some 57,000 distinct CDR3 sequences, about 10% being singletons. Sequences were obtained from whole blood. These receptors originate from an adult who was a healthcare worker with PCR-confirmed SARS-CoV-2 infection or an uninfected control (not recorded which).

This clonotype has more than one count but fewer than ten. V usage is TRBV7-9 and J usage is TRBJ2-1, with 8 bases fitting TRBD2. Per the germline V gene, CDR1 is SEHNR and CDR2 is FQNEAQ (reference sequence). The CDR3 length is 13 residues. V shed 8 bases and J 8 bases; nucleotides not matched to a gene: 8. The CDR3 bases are TGTGCCAGCCTAAAGCGGGAGAGAGATGAGCAGTTCTTC. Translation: CASLKRERDEQFF.

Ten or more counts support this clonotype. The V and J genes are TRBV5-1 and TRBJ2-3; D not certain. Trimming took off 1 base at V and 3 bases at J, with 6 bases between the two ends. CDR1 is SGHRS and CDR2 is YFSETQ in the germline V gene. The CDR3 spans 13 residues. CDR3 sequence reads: CASSLRDTDTQYF. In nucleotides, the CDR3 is TGCGCCAGCAGCTTGAGGGATACAGATACGCAGTATTTT.

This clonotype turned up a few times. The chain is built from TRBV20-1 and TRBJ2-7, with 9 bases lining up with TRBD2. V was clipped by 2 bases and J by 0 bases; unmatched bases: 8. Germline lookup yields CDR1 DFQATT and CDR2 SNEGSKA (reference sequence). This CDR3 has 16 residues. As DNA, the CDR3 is TGCAGTGCTAGAAGAAATAGCGGGAGTTCCTCCTACGAGCAGTACTTC. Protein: CSARRNSGSSSYEQYF.

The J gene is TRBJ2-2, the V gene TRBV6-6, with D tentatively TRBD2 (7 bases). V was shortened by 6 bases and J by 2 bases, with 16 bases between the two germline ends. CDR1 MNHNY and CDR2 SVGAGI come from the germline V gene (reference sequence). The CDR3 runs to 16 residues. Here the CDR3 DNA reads TGTGCCAGCAGAGCAGGGGAGGGGATAAACACCGGGGAGCTGTTTTTT. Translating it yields CASRAGEGINTGELFF.

CDR3 amino acids: CASSQVLSGDATNEKLFF. Here the CDR3 DNA reads TGTGCCAGCAGCCAAGTGTTATCAGGGGATGCAACTAATGAAAAACTGTTTTTT. V gene TRBV4-2 combines with J gene TRBJ1-4; TRBD1 might be the D (6 bases). The CDR3 consists of 18 residues. Germline V gives CDR1 LGHNA, CDR2 YNFKEQ. V was trimmed by 1 base and J by 0 bases, leaving 15 bases between them.

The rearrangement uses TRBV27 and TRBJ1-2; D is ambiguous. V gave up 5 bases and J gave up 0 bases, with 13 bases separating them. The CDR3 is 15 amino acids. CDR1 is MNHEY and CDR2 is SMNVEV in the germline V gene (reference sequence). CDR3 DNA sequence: TGTGCCAGCAGTGCCTCGACACCCGCTAACTATGGCTACACCTTC. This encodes CASSASTPANYGYTF.

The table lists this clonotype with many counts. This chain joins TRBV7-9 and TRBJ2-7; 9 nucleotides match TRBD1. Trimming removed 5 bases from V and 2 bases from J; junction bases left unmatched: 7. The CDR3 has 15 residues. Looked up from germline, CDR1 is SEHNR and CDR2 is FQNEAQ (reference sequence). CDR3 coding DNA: TGTGCCAGCAGCGACCCGGACAGGGGACCCTACGAGCAGTACTTC. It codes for CASSDPDRGPYEQYF.

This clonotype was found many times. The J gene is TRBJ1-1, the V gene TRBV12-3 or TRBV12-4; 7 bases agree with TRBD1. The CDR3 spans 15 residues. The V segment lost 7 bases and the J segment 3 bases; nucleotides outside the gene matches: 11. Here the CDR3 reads CASNTPRGGYTEAFF. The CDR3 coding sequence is TGTGCCAGCAATACCCCCAGAGGGGGCTACACTGAAGCTTTCTTT.

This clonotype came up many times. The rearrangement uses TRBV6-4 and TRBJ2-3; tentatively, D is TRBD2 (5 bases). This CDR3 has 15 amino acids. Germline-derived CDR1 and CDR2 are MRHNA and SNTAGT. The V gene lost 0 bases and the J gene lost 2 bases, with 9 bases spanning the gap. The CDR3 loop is CASSDSASLTDTQYF. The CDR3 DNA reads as TGTGCCAGCAGTGACTCAGCTAGCCTCACAGATACGCAGTATTTT.

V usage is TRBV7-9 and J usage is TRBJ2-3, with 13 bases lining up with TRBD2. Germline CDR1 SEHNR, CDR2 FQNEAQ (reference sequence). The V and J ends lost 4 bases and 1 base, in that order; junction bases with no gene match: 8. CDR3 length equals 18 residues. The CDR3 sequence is CASSSGTSGTFGTDTQYF. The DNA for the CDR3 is TGTGCCAGCAGCTCAGGGACTAGCGGGACCTTTGGCACAGATACGCAGTATTTT. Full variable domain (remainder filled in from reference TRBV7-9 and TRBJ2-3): DTGVSQNPRHKITKRGQNVTFRCDPISEHNRLYWYRQTLGQGPEFLTYFQNEAQLEKSRLLSDRFSAERPKGSFSTLEIQRTEQGDSAMYLCASSSGTSGTFGTDTQYFGPGTRLTVL.

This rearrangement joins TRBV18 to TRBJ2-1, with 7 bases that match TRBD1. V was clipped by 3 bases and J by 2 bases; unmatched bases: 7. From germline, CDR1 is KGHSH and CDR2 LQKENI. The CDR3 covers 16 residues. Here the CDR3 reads CASSPLDRVPYNEQFF. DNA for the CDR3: TGTGCCAGCTCACCTTTAGACAGGGTCCCCTACAATGAGCAGTTCTTC.

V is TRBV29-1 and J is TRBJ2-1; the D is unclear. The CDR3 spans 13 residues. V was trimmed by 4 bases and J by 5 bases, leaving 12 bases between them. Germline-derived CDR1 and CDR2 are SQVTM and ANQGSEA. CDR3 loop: CSVGQLLNNEQFF. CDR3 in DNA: TGCAGCGTTGGGCAATTACTCAACAATGAGCAGTTCTTC.

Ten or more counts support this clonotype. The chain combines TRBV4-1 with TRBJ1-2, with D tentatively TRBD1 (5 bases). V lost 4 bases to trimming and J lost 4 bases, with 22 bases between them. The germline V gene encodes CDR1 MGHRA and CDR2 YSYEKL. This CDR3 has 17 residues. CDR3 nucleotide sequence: TGCGCCAGCAGCCTAAGACAGAATATGGAAAGAATCTATGGCTACACCTTC. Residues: CASSLRQNMERIYGYTF.

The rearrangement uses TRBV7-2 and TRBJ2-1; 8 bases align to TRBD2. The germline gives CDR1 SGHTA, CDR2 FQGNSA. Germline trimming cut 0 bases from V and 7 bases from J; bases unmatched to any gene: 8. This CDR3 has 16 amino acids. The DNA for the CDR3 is TGTGCCAGCAGCTTAGCACCAGCGGGAGTAGGGAATGAGCAGTTCTTC. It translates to CASSLAPAGVGNEQFF.